These 10 T cell receptor beta chains came from one sample sequenced in a study of response to subunit inactivated influenza vaccine. One entry per CDR3 protein results from TCRdb running MiXCR on the RT-PCR reads. This table has 530,000 or so distinct CDR3 sequences, 25% appearing once. Sequencing was performed on CD4+ T cells sorted from PBMCs, taken roughly 5 days after vaccination. The receptor source for this set is a man aged 45-65 years who received an inactivated influenza vaccine.

V and J are TRBV15 and TRBJ2-1, with D possibly matching TRBD1 (6 bases). Per germline, CDR1 LNHNV and CDR2 YYDKDF (reference sequence). CDR3 length: 16 amino acids. V was pared by 5 bases and J by 0 bases, with 14 bases between. The CDR3 DNA follows: TGTGCCACCAGCCCCCGCTCAGGGGTCTCCTACAATGAGCAGTTCTTC. This gives the protein CATSPRSGVSYNEQFF.

The sample holds a few counts of this clonotype. This rearrangement joins TRBV12-3 or TRBV12-4 to TRBJ2-7; 12 nucleotides match TRBD2. The DNA end is more similar to TRBJ2-1, so the J call may be wrong. There are 14 residues in the CDR3. The CDR3 here is CASRTSGGLGEQFF. The DNA of the CDR3 is TGTGCCAGCAGGACTAGCGGGGGCTTGGGGGAGCAGTTCTTC.

There are a few counts of this clonotype. V and J are TRBV6-1 and TRBJ1-5; D is undetermined. With 3 bases removed from V and 4 bases from J, the gap between germline ends came to 10 bases. The CDR3 runs to 14 residues. Germline V gene sequence: CDR1 MNHNS, CDR2 SASEGT. CDR3: CASSDYGDNQPQHF. CDR3 DNA sequence: TGTGCCAGCAGTGATTACGGGGATAATCAGCCCCAGCATTTT.

The chain links TRBV20-1 to TRBJ2-7; D may be TRBD2 (6 bases). Looked up from germline, CDR1 is DFQATT and CDR2 is SNEGSKA (reference sequence). V lost 3 bases and J lost 2, with 14 bases in between. The CDR3 has 14 amino acids. The CDR3 is CSASQPSVAYEQYF. CDR3 nucleotides: TGCAGTGCTAGCCAGCCTAGCGTCGCCTACGAGCAGTACTTC.

CDR3 residues: CSASALTGGNSPLHF. As DNA, the CDR3 is TGCAGTGCTAGTGCCCTGACAGGCGGTAATTCACCCCTCCACTTT. V and J are TRBV20-1 and TRBJ1-6; TRBD1 is a possible D gene (6 bases). There are 15 residues in the CDR3. Trimming took off 3 bases at V and 6 bases at J, with 15 bases between the two ends. The germline V gene has CDR1 DFQATT and CDR2 SNEGSKA (reference sequence).

This clonotype turned up a few times. The chain carries TRBV7-2 and TRBJ2-7; 9 bases are a match to TRBD1. Per germline, CDR1 SGHTA and CDR2 FQGNSA. V lost 2 bases and J lost 4; bases outside the gene matches: 3. CDR3 length: 14 residues. The CDR3 protein is CASSLRTGVYEQYF. The CDR3 bases are TGTGCCAGCAGCTTACGGACAGGGGTATACGAGCAGTACTTC.

The V and J genes are TRBV6-1 and TRBJ2-5, with D possibly TRBD2 on 6 matching bases. The length of the CDR3 is 15 residues. The V and J ends lost 3 bases and 5 bases respectively, with 16 bases between them. CDR1 is MNHNS and CDR2 is SASEGT in the germline V gene. The DNA for the CDR3 is TGTGCCAGCAGTGATGGGGGGAACCCTGGGGAGACCCAGTACTTC. Translating gives CASSDGGNPGETQYF.

This clonotype has more than one count but fewer than ten. The V call is TRBV7-2, the J call TRBJ1-2; 8 bases line up with TRBD1. CDR3 length: 15 residues. V gave up 5 bases and J gave up 4 bases; unmatched junction bases: 9. Germline V gene lookup returns CDR1 SGHTA and CDR2 FQGNSA. The CDR3 DNA is TGTGCCAGCAGCACCCGGACAGGGAGCGGCTATGGCTACACCTTC. It is translated as CASSTRTGSGYGYTF.

V is TRBV11-3 and J is TRBJ2-3; D unresolved. The V and J ends lost 4 bases and 2 bases respectively, with 13 bases between them. The CDR3 runs to 15 residues. Germline V gene lookup returns CDR1 SGHNT and CDR2 YENEEA. The CDR3 coding sequence is TGTGCCAGCAGCTCGCAAGGGCTAGTCACAGATACGCAGTATTTT. It translates to CASSSQGLVTDTQYF.

This clonotype was recorded at least ten times. The chain joins TRBV29-1 to TRBJ2-2; D gene unclear. The germline V gene has CDR1 SQVTM and CDR2 ANQGSEA. This CDR3 has 11 amino acids. V lost 7 bases and J 3 bases, leaving 6 bases between the germline ends. CDR3 amino acids: CSGGDTGELFF. The CDR3 bases are TGCAGCGGTGGGGACACCGGGGAGCTGTTTTTT.